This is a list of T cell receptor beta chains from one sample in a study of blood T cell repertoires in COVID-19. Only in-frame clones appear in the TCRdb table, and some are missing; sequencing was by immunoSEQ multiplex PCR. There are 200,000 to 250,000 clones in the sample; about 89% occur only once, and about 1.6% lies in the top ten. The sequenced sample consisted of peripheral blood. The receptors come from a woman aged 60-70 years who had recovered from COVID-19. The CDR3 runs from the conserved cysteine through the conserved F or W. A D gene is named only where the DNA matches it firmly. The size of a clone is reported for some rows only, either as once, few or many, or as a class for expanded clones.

CDR3nt: TGCAGCATGAATAGGGGGAACACTGAAGCTTTCTTT; CDR3aa: CSMNRGNTEAFF; d_gene: .; abundance: .; v_gene: TRBV29-1; j_gene: TRBJ1-1
CDR3nt: TGTGCCACCAGTGATTGGGGAGGTGAAAAACTGTTTTTT; CDR3aa: CATSDWGGEKLFF; d_gene: .; abundance: .; v_gene: TRBV24-1; j_gene: TRBJ1-4
CDR3nt: TGCGCCAGCAGCTTTGACAGGTCTGATTCACCCCTCCACTTT; CDR3aa: CASSFDRSDSPLHF; d_gene: .; abundance: .; v_gene: TRBV5-1; j_gene: TRBJ1-6
CDR3nt: TGTGCCAGCAGCTCCGCCGGTAATCAGCCCCAGCATTTT; CDR3aa: CASSSAGNQPQHF; d_gene: .; abundance: .; v_gene: TRBV5-5; j_gene: TRBJ1-5
CDR3nt: TGTGCCAGCAGTTTATTTGCGGCAGCCCCTAAAAACATTCAGTACTTC; CDR3aa: CASSLFAAAPKNIQYF; d_gene: .; abundance: .; v_gene: TRBV28; j_gene: TRBJ2-4
CDR3nt: TGTGCCAGCAGTACACTGAGGGGGGAGCAGTTCTTC; CDR3aa: CASSTLRGEQFF; d_gene: .; abundance: .; v_gene: TRBV28; j_gene: TRBJ2-1
CDR3nt: TGTGCTAGTGGTTTTAGAAACTATGGCTACACCTTC; CDR3aa: CASGFRNYGYTF; d_gene: .; abundance: few; v_gene: TRBV12-5; j_gene: TRBJ1-2
CDR3nt: TGTGCCAGCAGGGGCGGAGGGGAGGAGACCCAGTACTTC; CDR3aa: CASRGGGEETQYF; d_gene: .; abundance: .; v_gene: TRBV6-5; j_gene: TRBJ2-5
CDR3nt: TGCGCCAGCAGCTTCGGACTAGTTTACGAGCAGTACTTC; CDR3aa: CASSFGLVYEQYF; d_gene: TRBD2; abundance: .; v_gene: TRBV5-1; j_gene: TRBJ2-7
CDR3nt: TGTGCCAGCAGTTACTCGCCCCCAGGGGGGATCTACAATGAGCAGTTCTTC; CDR3aa: CASSYSPPGGIYNEQFF; d_gene: .; abundance: few; v_gene: TRBV6-2/TRBV6-3; j_gene: TRBJ2-1
CDR3nt: TGTGCCACCAGCCGACAGGGTTCCTACAATGAGCAGTTCTTC; CDR3aa: CATSRQGSYNEQFF; d_gene: TRBD1; abundance: .; v_gene: TRBV15; j_gene: TRBJ2-1
CDR3nt: TGTGCCAGCAGCGCTGGGACTAGCGGGGTAGTCGGGGAGCTGTTTTTT; CDR3aa: CASSAGTSGVVGELFF; d_gene: TRBD2; abundance: .; v_gene: TRBV9; j_gene: TRBJ2-2
CDR3nt: TGTGCCAGTAGTATTCGGACAGGGCGCGACGAGCAGTACTTC; CDR3aa: CASSIRTGRDEQYF; d_gene: TRBD1; abundance: .; v_gene: TRBV19; j_gene: TRBJ2-7
CDR3nt: TGTGCCAGCAGTTCCCATGGGCGATCCTATGGCTACACCTTC; CDR3aa: CASSSHGRSYGYTF; d_gene: .; abundance: .; v_gene: TRBV28; j_gene: TRBJ1-2
CDR3nt: TGTGCCAGCAGCGCCCAGCGGAACACTGAAGCTTTCTTT; CDR3aa: CASSAQRNTEAFF; d_gene: .; abundance: .; v_gene: TRBV9; j_gene: TRBJ1-1
CDR3nt: TGTGCCAGCAGCTCAACAGGGCCCTCCTACAATGAGCAGTTCTTC; CDR3aa: CASSSTGPSYNEQFF; d_gene: .; abundance: .; v_gene: TRBV28; j_gene: TRBJ2-1
CDR3nt: TGTGCCAGCTCTCGCGGGACGAGTGCGAACACCGGGGAGCTGTTTTTT; CDR3aa: CASSRGTSANTGELFF; d_gene: .; abundance: .; v_gene: TRBV18; j_gene: TRBJ2-2
CDR3nt: TGTGCCACCACAGACCTCGGCACAGATACGCAGTATTTT; CDR3aa: CATTDLGTDTQYF; d_gene: .; abundance: .; v_gene: TRBV10-3; j_gene: TRBJ2-3
CDR3nt: TGTGCCAGCAGCCAAGGTGACGACAGGCGAAATCAGCCCCAGCATTTT; CDR3aa: CASSQGDDRRNQPQHF; d_gene: .; abundance: .; v_gene: TRBV3-1/TRBV3-2; j_gene: TRBJ1-5
CDR3nt: TGTGCCAGCAGTCGGACAGGGCGAAGGCAGCCCCAGCATTTT; CDR3aa: CASSRTGRRQPQHF; d_gene: TRBD1; abundance: once; v_gene: TRBV6-5; j_gene: TRBJ1-5
CDR3nt: TGTGCCAGCAGCGTAGAGGTCGGGGGAAGCTCCTACGAGCAGTACTTC; CDR3aa: CASSVEVGGSSYEQYF; d_gene: .; abundance: .; v_gene: TRBV9; j_gene: TRBJ2-7
CDR3nt: TGTGCCAGCAGTGGCTTTAGGACAGAAGAGCAGTACTTC; CDR3aa: CASSGFRTEEQYF; d_gene: .; abundance: .; v_gene: TRBV25-1; j_gene: TRBJ2-7
CDR3nt: TGTGCCAGCAGCTTACAATTGGCCGGACAGGGGACCTATGGCTACACCTTC; CDR3aa: CASSLQLAGQGTYGYTF; d_gene: TRBD1; abundance: once; v_gene: TRBV7-2; j_gene: TRBJ1-2
CDR3nt: TGTGCCAGCAGTAAAGACAGGGCAAGCAATCAGCCCCAGCATTTT; CDR3aa: CASSKDRASNQPQHF; d_gene: TRBD1; abundance: .; v_gene: TRBV2; j_gene: TRBJ1-5
CDR3nt: TGCGCCAGCAGCTTGGCCGGGGGGCCTAATGAAAAACTGTTTTTT; CDR3aa: CASSLAGGPNEKLFF; d_gene: .; abundance: .; v_gene: TRBV5-1; j_gene: TRBJ1-4
CDR3nt: TGTGCCAGCTCGGACTCGAACTCAGCGGAAGCTTTCTTT; CDR3aa: CASSDSNSAEAFF; d_gene: .; abundance: .; v_gene: TRBV28; j_gene: TRBJ1-1
CDR3nt: TGTGCCAGCACGAGTTTCCGGGACACAGATACGCAGTATTTT; CDR3aa: CASTSFRDTDTQYF; d_gene: .; abundance: .; v_gene: TRBV2; j_gene: TRBJ2-3
CDR3nt: TGTGCCAGCAGCGCCGTTACTAGCGGGCCCCAGTATTTT; CDR3aa: CASSAVTSGPQYF; d_gene: TRBD2; abundance: .; v_gene: TRBV9; j_gene: TRBJ2-3
CDR3nt: TGTGCCAGCAGTCCAAGGGGAATGGCTGGAAACACCATATATTTT; CDR3aa: CASSPRGMAGNTIYF; d_gene: .; abundance: .; v_gene: TRBV28; j_gene: TRBJ1-3
CDR3nt: TGTGCCAGCAGTTCCGGGACAGGGAACAATGAGCAGTTCTTC; CDR3aa: CASSSGTGNNEQFF; d_gene: TRBD1; abundance: .; v_gene: TRBV6-6; j_gene: TRBJ2-1
CDR3nt: TGTGCCATCAGGAGGACAGGGTTGGCCTACGAGCAGTACTTC; CDR3aa: CAIRRTGLAYEQYF; d_gene: TRBD1; abundance: .; v_gene: TRBV10-3; j_gene: TRBJ2-7